The TCR beta chain under discussion was sequenced for a study of blood T cell repertoires in COVID-19. For the study at large: PBMCs, B-cell-depleted T cells, or T cells were the source of the cDNA or gDNA that made up the material.

Libraries were prepared by immunoSEQ multiplex PCR; TCRdb keeps only in-frame clonotypes and omits some of them. The repertoire holds about 360,000 clones, with 75% to 90% as singletons. The V end lost 0 bases, the J end lost 3 bases, and 12 bases lay between the germline ends. The CDR3 covers 15 residues. The sample taken for sequencing was peripheral blood. This TCR was sampled from a woman in her sixties or seventies with COVID-19, enrolled during active disease. V gene TRBV23-1 combines with J gene TRBJ2-7; a possible D gene is TRBD1 (6 bases). TRBV23-1 belongs to the ORF category, with a function that is uncertain. CDR3 in amino acids: CASSQSRGSYYEQYF. DNA for the CDR3: TGCGCCAGCAGTCAATCGAGGGGGTCCTACTACGAGCAGTACTTC.